The clone carrying this T cell receptor beta chain came up many times. What it binds is unknown. CDR3 size: 15 residues. CDR1 and CDR2 (germline): SGHRS, YFSETQ. The J segment lost 4 bases and the V segment lost 0 bases, leaving 3 bases of the junction unmatched. Using quantitative 5'-RACE with molecular barcodes, the authors made TCR beta libraries. TCRdb processed the 5' RACE reads anew with MiXCR; each CDR3 protein has one entry. The sample records about 130,000 distinct CDR3 sequences, 6% to 8.5% being singletons. This sample was taken from a study of CD8 T cells in ankylosing spondylitis. Study-wide results and limits: Apparently characteristic of ankylosing spondylitis blood was a TCR beta motif (eight highly homologous variants). The study looked at matched synovial fluid samples from ankylosing spondylitis patients. Disease-linked clones were reported to be significantly enriched there. Some of these motif variants have turned up before, in reports on reactive arthritis synovial fluid and blood.

This clonotype was sampled from a female donor with ankylosing spondylitis or in good health (not recorded which). The chain couples TRBV5-1 to TRBJ2-2, with 7 positions matching TRBD1. Sequenced sample: blood, either unsorted or a sorted T cell fraction (not recorded which). CDR3 coding DNA: TGCGCCAGCAGCTTGGACAGGGGCGGCACCGGGGAGCTGTTTTTT. This translates into CASSLDRGGTGELFF.